This entry is about one T cell receptor beta chain. Its specificity is unknown. The CDR3 has 14 residues. The junction had 0 bases not matched to a gene; V was cut back by 3 bases and J by 3 bases. Per the germline V gene, CDR1 is SEHNR and CDR2 is FQNEAQ (reference sequence). The PCR was carried out with 60 Vbeta primers and 13 Jbeta primers. Libraries were prepared by immunoSEQ multiplex PCR; TCRdb keeps only in-frame clonotypes and omits some of them. The sample holds about 86,000 clones, around 70% seen once. Participants comprised healthy donors of bone marrow. The data stem from a study of cytomegalovirus exposure and HLA in healthy donors. Study-level findings and limits: Roughly uniform depth of sequencing across donors was assumed in presence/absence analyses.

The J gene is TRBJ2-2, the V gene TRBV7-9, with 8 bases aligning to TRBD1. The receptor's source is a man between 60 and 75 years old in good health and CMV-seronegative. Sequencing was done on a sample of PBMCs. DNA of the CDR3: TGTGCCAGCAGCTTGGACAGGGACACCGGGGAGCTGTTTTTT. As protein: CASSLDRDTGELFF.